The source of this TCR beta chain is a study of graft-versus-host responses after intestinal transplantation. The CDR3 runs 16 residues. The V gene's germline CDR1 is SGHVS and CDR2 FQNEAQ. V shed 6 bases and J 1 base; nucleotides not matched to a gene: 5. A note on this clone: The antigen remains undetermined.

Produced via immunoSEQ multiplex PCR; TCRdb's table is partial and in-frame only. The table lists over 80,000 clones, about nine tenths of them singletons. This rearrangement joins TRBV7-8 to TRBJ2-3; 12 nucleotides agree with TRBD2. The sequencing here drew on unstimulated CD4+ T cells sorted from spleen or lymph node cells, taken before transplant. The clonotype was recovered from a human donor who was the organ donor for an intestinal transplant. CDR3 coding DNA: TGTGCCAGCAGGGACCTAGCGGGGGGGGGCACAGATACGCAGTATTTT. Translated: CASRDLAGGGTDTQYF.